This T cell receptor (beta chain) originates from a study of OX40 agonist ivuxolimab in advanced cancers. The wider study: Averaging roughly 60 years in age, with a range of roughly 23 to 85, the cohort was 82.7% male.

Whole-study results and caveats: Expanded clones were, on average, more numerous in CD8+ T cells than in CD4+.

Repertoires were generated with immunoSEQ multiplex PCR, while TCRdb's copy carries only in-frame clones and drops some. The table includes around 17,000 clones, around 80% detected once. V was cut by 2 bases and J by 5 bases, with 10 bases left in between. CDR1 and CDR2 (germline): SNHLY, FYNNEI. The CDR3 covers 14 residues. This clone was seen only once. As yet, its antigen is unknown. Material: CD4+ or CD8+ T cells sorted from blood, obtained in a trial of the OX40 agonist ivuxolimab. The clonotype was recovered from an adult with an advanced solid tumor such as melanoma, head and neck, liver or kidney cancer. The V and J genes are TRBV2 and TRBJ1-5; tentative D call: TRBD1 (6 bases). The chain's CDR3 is CASSENRDDQPQHF. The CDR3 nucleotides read TGTGCCAGCAGTGAAAACAGGGACGATCAGCCCCAGCATTTT. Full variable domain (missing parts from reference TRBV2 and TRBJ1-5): EPEVTQTPSHQVTQMGQEVILRCVPISNHLYFYWYRQILGQKVEFLVSFYNNEISEKSEIFDDQFSVERPDGSNFTLKIRSTKLEDSAMYFCASSENRDDQPQHFGDGTRLSIL.